This TCR beta chain was sequenced for a study of beta chain features in type 1 diabetes. Study conclusions and caveats: Type 1 diabetes patients had moderately but significantly shorter TCRB CDR3s in all four CD4+ subsets.

Germline lookup yields CDR1 SGHRS and CDR2 YFSETQ. The CDR3 extends over 16 amino acids. V trimming: 4 bases; J trimming: 1 base; junction bases outside the gene matches: 9. In the case of this clone: Its matching antigen is unknown.

Heparinised blood was drawn once per donor, averaging about 116 mL. Via the markers CD45RO/CCR7/CD25/CD127/CD95/CD27, stem cell-like memory, regulatory, central memory and naive CD4+ cells were sorted. All of the isolated RNA was reverse transcribed, so expressed TCRB transcripts were sequenced. Stem cell-like memory T cell samples were sequenced, and they averaged approximately 980,000 reads. Using immunoSEQ multiplex PCR, the repertoire was profiled, and TCRdb retains in-frame clones only, with some absent. The sample holds tens of thousands of clones, about 58% seen once. The chain employs TRBV5-1 and TRBJ2-3; 7 bases match TRBD2. The source is a man aged 18 to 30 with type 1 diabetes. Sequenced sample: stem cell memory CD4+ T cells from blood. The CDR3 reads CASSLLRAGRTDTQYF. Here the CDR3 DNA reads TGCGCCAGCAGCCTCCTAAGAGCGGGACGCACAGATACGCAGTATTTT.